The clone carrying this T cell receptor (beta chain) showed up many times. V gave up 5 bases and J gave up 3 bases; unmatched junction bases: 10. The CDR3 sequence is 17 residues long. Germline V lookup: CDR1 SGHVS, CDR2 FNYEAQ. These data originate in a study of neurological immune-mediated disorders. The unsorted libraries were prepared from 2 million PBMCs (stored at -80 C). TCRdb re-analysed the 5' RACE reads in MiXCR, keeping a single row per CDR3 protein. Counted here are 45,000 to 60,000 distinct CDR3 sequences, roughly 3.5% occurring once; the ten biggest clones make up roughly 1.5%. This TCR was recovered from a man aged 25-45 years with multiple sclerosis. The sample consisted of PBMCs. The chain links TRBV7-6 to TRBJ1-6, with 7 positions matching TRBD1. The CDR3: CASSPNTGASYNSPLHF. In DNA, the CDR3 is TGTGCCAGCAGCCCCAATACAGGGGCTAGCTATAATTCACCCCTCCACTTT.